A selection of T cell receptor beta chains follows, all from one sample in a study of naive and memory T cell subsets. TCRdb used MiXCR to reprocess the UMI-ligation and nested PCR reads, holding one entry per CDR3 protein. The data hold more than 100,000 distinct CDR3 sequences, with around 35% observed a single time. The sample comprised central memory CD4+ T cells from blood. Receptors originate from a human donor in good health. The CDR3 runs from the conserved cysteine through the conserved F or W. A D gene is named only where the DNA matches it firmly. Size is omitted from some rows. Given values are once, few, many or a class for expanded clones.

D: NA
size: NA
V: TRBV20-1
J: TRBJ2-5
DNA: TGCAGTGCGTCGTGGCTAGGGGAGACTCAGTACTTC
CDR3: CSASWLGETQYF

D: NA
size: NA
V: TRBV12-3/TRBV12-4
J: TRBJ2-6
DNA: TGTGCCAGCAGTTTGAAGGTCTCTGGGGCCAACGTCCTGACTTTC
CDR3: CASSLKVSGANVLTF

D: NA
size: many
V: TRBV20-1
J: TRBJ1-1
DNA: TGCAGTGCAAACCGGCGGGTTAGGGCTGAAGCTTTCTTT
CDR3: CSANRRVRAEAFF

D: TRBD1
size: NA
V: TRBV20-1
J: TRBJ1-5
DNA: TGCAGTGCTAGTTTGGGACAGGGCCACAATCAGCCCCAGCATTTT
CDR3: CSASLGQGHNQPQHF

D: NA
size: NA
V: TRBV5-1
J: TRBJ2-2
DNA: TGCGCCAGCGGCATAGTTGTGGACGCCGGGGAGCTGTTTTTT
CDR3: CASGIVVDAGELFF

D: TRBD2
size: NA
V: TRBV7-9
J: TRBJ2-1
DNA: TGTGCCAGCAGCCCGACTAGCGGGAAGGATGAGCAGTTCTTC
CDR3: CASSPTSGKDEQFF

D: TRBD1
size: NA
V: TRBV7-2
J: TRBJ2-7
DNA: TGTGCCAGCAGCGAACCGGGACAGGGGGCTCACGAGCAGTACTTC
CDR3: CASSEPGQGAHEQYF

D: NA
size: NA
V: TRBV7-2
J: TRBJ1-2
DNA: TGTGCCAGCAGCTTAGGTCTGACAGGCGGCTACACCTTC
CDR3: CASSLGLTGGYTF

D: TRBD2
size: medium-sized
V: TRBV7-2
J: TRBJ2-1
DNA: TGTGCCAGCAGCCGGGGGACTAGCGGGAGTAGGTATGAGCAGTTCTTC
CDR3: CASSRGTSGSRYEQFF

D: NA
size: once
V: TRBV5-1
J: TRBJ2-5
DNA: TGCGCCAGCAGCTTGGAAGGAGGGGGAGGAGAGACCCAGTACTTC
CDR3: CASSLEGGGGETQYF

D: NA
size: few
V: TRBV20-1
J: TRBJ2-5
DNA: TGCAGTGCTAACAACCAAGAGACCCAGTACTTC
CDR3: CSANNQETQYF

D: TRBD1
size: NA
V: TRBV2
J: TRBJ2-1
DNA: TGTGCCAGCAGGGTGACAGGGTATGAGCAGTTCTTC
CDR3: CASRVTGYEQFF

D: NA
size: few
V: TRBV7-2
J: TRBJ2-7
DNA: TGTGCCAGCAGCTTAGGTCGCAGAACCACCTACGAGCAGTACTTC
CDR3: CASSLGRRTTYEQYF

D: TRBD1
size: few
V: TRBV2
J: TRBJ2-7
DNA: TGTGCCAGCAGTGAGCGTGGACAGGGCCCCTACGAGCAGTACTTC
CDR3: CASSERGQGPYEQYF

D: TRBD1
size: few
V: TRBV27
J: TRBJ2-1
DNA: TGTGCCAGCAGTTTATCTATGACAGGGGAAGAGTTCTTC
CDR3: CASSLSMTGEEFF

D: NA
size: few
V: TRBV4-3
J: TRBJ2-1
DNA: TGCGCCAGCAGCCAAGATCTACGCGGGAAAAGCAATGAGCAGTTCTTC
CDR3: CASSQDLRGKSNEQFF

D: NA
size: NA
V: TRBV6-6
J: TRBJ2-3
DNA: TGTGCCAGCAGTCGCACCGGATTCACAGATACGCAGTATTTT
CDR3: CASSRTGFTDTQYF

D: TRBD2
size: NA
V: TRBV20-1
J: TRBJ2-7
DNA: TGCAGTGCTAGGGGGACTAGCGGAAGACTGATGCAGTACTTC
CDR3: CSARGTSGRLMQYF

D: NA
size: NA
V: TRBV29-1
J: TRBJ2-6
DNA: TGCAGCGTTAGAATCTCTGGGGCCAACGTCCTGACTTTC
CDR3: CSVRISGANVLTF

D: NA
size: NA
V: TRBV6-6
J: TRBJ2-5
DNA: TGTGCCAGCCAAGGCAGGTCGAGGACCCAGTACTTC
CDR3: CASQGRSRTQYF

D: NA
size: NA
V: TRBV20-1
J: TRBJ2-2
DNA: TGCAGTGCTAGAGATTTTGCGGGACCTACCGGGGAGCTGTTTTTT
CDR3: CSARDFAGPTGELFF

D: NA
size: many
V: TRBV2
J: TRBJ2-5
DNA: TGTGCCAGCGGACTACAGGGCGCCCAGGTGGCCCAGTACTTC
CDR3: CASGLQGAQVAQYF

D: TRBD2
size: NA
V: TRBV14
J: TRBJ2-5
DNA: TGTGCCAGCAGCCACAGAGGGACTAGCGTTGGGAAGACCCAGTACTTC
CDR3: CASSHRGTSVGKTQYF

D: NA
size: NA
V: TRBV5-1
J: TRBJ2-2
DNA: TGCGCCAGCAGCCGGGACGGAATGAACACCGGGGAGCTGTTTTTT
CDR3: CASSRDGMNTGELFF

D: NA
size: NA
V: TRBV27
J: TRBJ1-5
DNA: TGTGCCAGCAGTTTTACAGGGAGCAGCAATCAGCCCCAGCATTTT
CDR3: CASSFTGSSNQPQHF

D: NA
size: many
V: TRBV27
J: TRBJ2-3
DNA: TGTGCCAGCAGTCTTTTTTCAATCAGAGACGGCGATACGCAGTATTTT
CDR3: CASSLFSIRDGDTQYF

D: NA
size: few
V: TRBV20-1
J: TRBJ1-4
DNA: TGCACCGCCCTTCGGGCAGGGGCAAGGGAAAAACTGTTTTTT
CDR3: CTALRAGAREKLFF

D: TRBD2
size: many
V: TRBV28
J: TRBJ2-7
DNA: TGTGCCAGCAGTACCGGGAGGCAGCAGTACTTC
CDR3: CASSTGRQQYF

D: TRBD2
size: NA
V: TRBV7-2
J: TRBJ2-1
DNA: TGTGCCAGCAGCCAAATAGCGGGGGAGCAGTTCTTC
CDR3: CASSQIAGEQFF

D: NA
size: few
V: TRBV30
J: TRBJ2-3
DNA: TGTGCCTGGAGTGAAGGGGGACTCCTTCCAGATACGCAGTATTTT
CDR3: CAWSEGGLLPDTQYF

D: NA
size: NA
V: TRBV13
J: TRBJ1-1
DNA: TGTGCCAGCAGCCCCCGTCGGGCCGCGAACACTGAAGCTTTCTTT
CDR3: CASSPRRAANTEAFF

D: NA
size: NA
V: TRBV9
J: TRBJ2-3
DNA: TGTGCCAGCAGCGTAGGGAGCGGGCGAACAGATACGCAGTATTTT
CDR3: CASSVGSGRTDTQYF

D: NA
size: few
V: TRBV6-5
J: TRBJ1-2
DNA: TGTGCCAGCACTAAGATTGGGTTCGACAGGAGATATGGCTACACCTTC
CDR3: CASTKIGFDRRYGYTF

D: TRBD1
size: few
V: TRBV7-2
J: TRBJ1-1
DNA: TGTGCCAGCAGCACAAGGACAGGTGGAGGACCTGAAGCTTTCTTT
CDR3: CASSTRTGGGPEAFF

D: NA
size: NA
V: TRBV5-1
J: TRBJ1-1
DNA: TGCGCCAGCAGCTTGGCGCCAGGGCGGGGCACTGAAGCTTTCTTT
CDR3: CASSLAPGRGTEAFF

D: TRBD2
size: once
V: TRBV20-1
J: TRBJ2-3
DNA: TGCAGTGCTAGGCTAGCGGGGGGGGAGGCGCAGTATTTT
CDR3: CSARLAGGEAQYF

D: TRBD2
size: NA
V: TRBV6-2/TRBV6-3
J: TRBJ2-1
DNA: TGTGCCAGCAGTTACTCGACCGGACTAGCGGGAGGGCCTTCAGGTGAGCAGTTCTTC
CDR3: CASSYSTGLAGGPSGEQFF

D: TRBD2
size: NA
V: TRBV3-1
J: TRBJ2-1
DNA: TGTGCCAGCAGCCAAGCAAGGGGGCGACTAGCGGGGAACAATGAGCAGTTCTTC
CDR3: CASSQARGRLAGNNEQFF

D: NA
size: NA
V: TRBV29-1
J: TRBJ2-5
DNA: TGCAGCGTTGAAGTCGAATACAGAGGGCCGGGGGCCCAGTACTTC
CDR3: CSVEVEYRGPGAQYF

D: NA
size: few
V: TRBV6-1
J: TRBJ1-5
DNA: TGTGCCAGCAGTCTACTGGGGACCCGCAATCAGCCCCAGCATTTT
CDR3: CASSLLGTRNQPQHF

D: NA
size: many
V: TRBV30
J: TRBJ2-7
DNA: TGTGCCTGGAGTGTTAGACTAGGGTGGAGCTCCTACGAGCAGTACTTC
CDR3: CAWSVRLGWSSYEQYF

D: NA
size: NA
V: TRBV27
J: TRBJ2-7
DNA: TGTGCCAGCAGTCCCCGGAGGGGCGAGCAGTACTTC
CDR3: CASSPRRGEQYF

D: TRBD2
size: NA
V: TRBV12-3/TRBV12-4
J: TRBJ2-5
DNA: TGTGCCAGCAGTTTACGACTAGCGGGGCCGAACCAAGAGACCCAGTACTTC
CDR3: CASSLRLAGPNQETQYF

D: TRBD2
size: NA
V: TRBV18
J: TRBJ2-1
DNA: TGTGCCAGCTCACCATCGTCACTAGCGGATACCTACAATGAGCAGTTCTTC
CDR3: CASSPSSLADTYNEQFF

D: NA
size: NA
V: TRBV15
J: TRBJ1-2
DNA: TGTGCCACCAGCAGCAGACTAGATTTCAGGGTACGTGGCTACACCTTC
CDR3: CATSSRLDFRVRGYTF

D: NA
size: NA
V: TRBV3-1
J: TRBJ1-1
DNA: TGTGCCAGCAGCCAAGATACCGGGACAGAAGCTTTCTTT
CDR3: CASSQDTGTEAFF

D: NA
size: few
V: TRBV5-1
J: TRBJ2-1
DNA: TGCGCCAGCAGCACAATTCGGAGGGGGGTATACAATGAGCAGTTCTTC
CDR3: CASSTIRRGVYNEQFF

D: TRBD2
size: NA
V: TRBV27
J: TRBJ2-3
DNA: TGTGCCAGCAGCCCGGGACTAGCGCTCAGCACAGATACGCAGTATTTT
CDR3: CASSPGLALSTDTQYF

D: TRBD2
size: NA
V: TRBV4-1
J: TRBJ2-3
DNA: TGCGCCAGCAGCCCAGAACTAGCGGGAGCCCCAGATACGCAGTATTTT
CDR3: CASSPELAGAPDTQYF

D: TRBD1
size: few
V: TRBV6-5
J: TRBJ1-4
DNA: TGTGCCAGCAGTTACTCGATAGGGGGCTGGCTGTTTTTT
CDR3: CASSYSIGGWLFF

D: NA
size: NA
V: TRBV3-1
J: TRBJ1-1
DNA: TGTGCCAGCAGTGATTCTAACAGGGTCTTCACTGAAGCTTTCTTT
CDR3: CASSDSNRVFTEAFF

D: TRBD2
size: few
V: TRBV20-1
J: TRBJ2-2
DNA: TGCAGTGCTAGTAAGGGACTAGCTTACACCGGGGAGCTGTTTTTT
CDR3: CSASKGLAYTGELFF

D: TRBD1
size: NA
V: TRBV9
J: TRBJ2-1
DNA: TGTGCCAGCACCCCGAGACAGGGATCGAATGAGCAGTTCTTC
CDR3: CASTPRQGSNEQFF